The following is a T cell receptor (beta chain) sequence with its context. Its specificity is unknown. It was with 60 Vbeta and 13 Jbeta primers that the PCR ran. Profiled with immunoSEQ multiplex PCR; TCRdb holds only in-frame clones, not every one. The profile covers 180,000 or so clones, with approximately 80% appearing a single time and around 2.6% taken by the ten largest. These data come from a study of cytomegalovirus exposure and HLA in healthy donors. Study findings and constraints: A later analysis linked a missense DCLRE1C variant to TCR beta V- and J-gene trimming.

CDR1 and CDR2 from the germline V gene are PRHDT and FYEKMQ (reference sequence). This CDR3 region has 14 residues. V was pared by 3 bases and J by 4 bases, with 10 bases between. Sequencing input: PBMCs. The sequence was collected from a female donor in good health and CMV-seronegative. The gene calls are TRBV13 and TRBJ2-1; D is possibly TRBD1 (6 bases). The chain's CDR3 is CASSFDRTYNEQFF. As DNA, the CDR3 is TGTGCCAGCAGCTTCGACAGGACTTACAATGAGCAGTTCTTC.